The 24 T cell receptor beta chains reported below all come from one sample, sequenced in a study of shared clonotypes between healthy human individuals. Using immunoSEQ multiplex PCR, the repertoire was profiled, and TCRdb retains in-frame clones only, with some absent. The table includes approximately 110,000 clones, about 62% detected once. The sample was memory CD8+ T cells sorted from blood. Subset specified: CD45RO+ cells pooled with CCR7-negative TemRA cells. All receptors derive from a woman in her 30s in good health.

This clone was detected ten times or more. The chain recombines TRBV4-1 with TRBJ2-1, with D maybe TRBD2 (5 bases). Germline lookup yields CDR1 MGHRA and CDR2 YSYEKL. The CDR3 is 16 amino acids. Trimming removed 4 bases at V and 2 bases at J, with 15 bases between. DNA of the CDR3: TGCGCCAGCAGCCCATCGCAGCGGAACCCCTACAATGAGCAGTTCTTC. Its protein is CASSPSQRNPYNEQFF.

CDR3 loop: CASSQTGAEAFF. CDR3 nucleotide sequence: TGTGCCAGCAGCCAGACAGGGGCTGAAGCTTTCTTT. The chain combines TRBV11-1 with TRBJ1-1; TRBD1 aligns across 8 bases. CDR1 and CDR2 (germline): SGHAT, FQDESV (reference sequence). This CDR3 spans 12 amino acids. Trimming at V came to 5 bases and at J to 6 bases, leaving 2 bases not matched to a gene.

Comments on this clone: A far larger clone differs by one base, so this is likely a read error. The rearrangement uses TRBV30 and TRBJ2-1, with D maybe TRBD2 (5 bases). CDR3 size: 14 residues. V was trimmed by 5 bases and J by 3 bases, leaving 14 bases between them. CDR1 is GTSNPN, CDR2 SVGIG, per germline (reference sequence). CDR3 in DNA: TGTGCCTGGGGACTCTGGCTTGACTACAATGAGCAGTTCTTC. It is translated as CAWGLWLDYNEQFF.

This chain connects TRBV29-1 to TRBJ1-1, with 12 bases aligning to TRBD1. Trimming took 4 bases from V and 1 from J; bases not matched to a gene: 4. The CDR3 totals 15 residues. Germline CDR1 SQVTM, CDR2 ANQGSEA. The CDR3 nucleotides are TGCAGCGTTGGGGACAGGGGGCTTCGGAACACTGAAGCTTTCTTT. Translating gives CSVGDRGLRNTEAFF. The full variable domain, with the rest looked up from reference TRBV29-1 and TRBJ1-1, is SAVISQKPSRDICQRGTSLTIQCQVDSQVTMMFWYRQQPGQSLTLIATANQGSEATYESGFVIDKFPISRPNLTFSTLTVSNMSPEDSSIYLCSVGDRGLRNTEAFFGQGTRLTVV.

The chain carries TRBV14 and TRBJ2-7; D possibly corresponds to TRBD2 (5 bases). The germline CDR1 and CDR2 sequences are SGHDN and FVKESK. This CDR3 comprises 10 residues. V was shortened by 7 bases and J by 7 bases, with 8 bases between the two germline ends. CDR3 DNA sequence: TGTGCCAGCACCCCGGGGGAGCAGTACTTC. Translating it yields CASTPGEQYF. The entire variable domain, with the rest obtained from reference TRBV14 and TRBJ2-7, is as follows: EAGVTQFPSHSVIEKGQTVTLRCDPISGHDNLYWYRRVMGKEIKFLLHFVKESKQDESGMPNNRFLAERTGGTYSTLKVQPAELEDSGVYFCASTPGEQYFGPGTRLTVT.

The CDR3 region has the DNA TGTGCCAGCAGTTTATCACAGGCCAATCAGCCCCAGCATTTT. Amino acid sequence: CASSLSQANQPQHF. The chain carries TRBV27 and TRBJ1-5, with a possible D match to TRBD1 (5 bases). The CDR3 is made up of 14 amino acids. Trimming pared 0 bases from V and 3 bases from J, leaving 6 bases between. The germline CDR1 and CDR2 sequences are MNHEY and SMNVEV (reference sequence).

This clone was recorded many times. J is TRBJ1-5 and V is TRBV10-2, with 7 bases lining up with TRBD1. Germline CDR1 reads WSHSY; CDR2 reads SAAADI. J was trimmed by 4 bases and V by 2 bases; bases with no gene match: 2. This CDR3 contains 14 residues. CDR3 region: CASSEAGGNQPQHF. CDR3 DNA sequence: TGCGCCAGCAGTGAGGCAGGGGGAAATCAGCCCCAGCATTTT.

Ten or more counts support this clone. The gene calls are TRBV5-3 and TRBJ1-5; TRBD1 agrees at 7 bases. TRBV5-3 is an ORF, and what it does is uncertain. The CDR3 loop spans 15 amino acids. Trimming took 0 bases from V and 6 from J; bases not matched to a gene: 6. This CDR3 is CARSLDRQGGQPQHF. In nucleotides, the CDR3 is TGTGCCAGAAGCTTGGATAGGCAGGGGGGTCAGCCCCAGCATTTT.

V gene TRBV19 combines with J gene TRBJ2-4, with D perhaps given as TRBD1 or TRBD2 (5 bases each). V lost 3 bases and J lost 10, with 22 bases in between. Germline V gene lookup returns CDR1 LNHDA and CDR2 SQIVND (reference sequence). The CDR3 loop spans 16 amino acids. CDR3 region: CASSMQGTPDKRIQYF. Written as DNA, the CDR3 is TGTGCCAGTAGTATGCAAGGGACCCCAGATAAACGAATTCAGTACTTC.

This clone was seen just once. The chain has TRBV5-6 and TRBJ1-2, with D hard to call. This CDR3 is built from 14 residues. The germline CDR1 and CDR2 sequences are SGHDT and YYEEEE. Trimming stripped 0 bases from V and 3 bases from J, with 9 bases between. The CDR3 loop reads CASSLGHVYYGYTF. CDR3 nucleotides: TGTGCCAGCAGCTTGGGGCACGTGTACTATGGCTACACCTTC.

This clone was seen at least ten times. The chain recombines TRBV5-4 with TRBJ2-3, with 9 bases identical to TRBD2. Germline loops: CDR1 SGHNT, CDR2 YYREEE (reference sequence). There are 16 residues in the CDR3. The V gene end was trimmed by 0 bases and the J gene end by 6 bases; junction bases not matched to a gene: 8. This chain's CDR3 is CASSLVAGLAGDTQYF. CDR3 nucleotide sequence: TGTGCCAGCAGCTTGGTCGCGGGACTAGCAGGGGATACGCAGTATTTT.

This clone has just a few counts. The chain has TRBV7-9 and TRBJ2-7, with TRBD2 matching over 11 bases. The CDR3 runs 18 residues. Looked up from germline, CDR1 is SEHNR and CDR2 is FQNEAQ (reference sequence). After removal of 4 bases from V and 2 bases from J, the junction contained 13 bases not matched to a gene. The CDR3: CASSSPTGGTSGAYEQYF. CDR3 bases: TGTGCCAGCAGCTCGCCCACGGGCGGGACTAGCGGTGCCTACGAGCAGTACTTC.

This clone was picked up a small number of times. The V gene is TRBV27, the J gene TRBJ1-4; D not resolved. CDR1 is MNHEY and CDR2 is SMNVEV in the germline V gene (reference sequence). The length of the CDR3 is 14 residues. Trimming took 4 bases from V and 7 from J, leaving 13 bases between them. The DNA for the CDR3 is TGTGCCAGCAGTTCGCATGGGCGCCGTGAAAAACTGTTTTTT. Protein product: CASSSHGRREKLFF.

The V call is TRBV11-2, the J call TRBJ1-5, with 8 bases lining up with TRBD1. The germline gives CDR1 SGHAT, CDR2 FQNNGV. The CDR3 consists of 17 residues. With 1 base clipped from V and 6 bases from J, the junction kept 11 bases outside the gene matches. The CDR3 nucleotides are TGTGCCAGCAGCTTAGTGAGCCGGCAGGGGGCGGGTCAGCCCCAGCATTTT. Its translation: CASSLVSRQGAGQPQHF.

This clone was picked up a small number of times. The chain is built from TRBV25-1 and TRBJ1-5; TRBD1 matches at 7 bases. From germline, CDR1 is MGHDK and CDR2 SYGVNS. V shed 3 bases, J shed 4 bases, and the junction held 12 bases outside the gene matches. The CDR3 loop spans 17 amino acids. The CDR3 here is CASSDSHLGTANQPQHF. The CDR3 region has the DNA TGTGCCAGCAGTGACTCCCACTTGGGGACAGCAAATCAGCCCCAGCATTTT.

The CDR3 DNA reads TGTGCCAGCAGTTTAAGCGGACAGGGGAGAAACGAGCAGTACTTC. The encoded protein is CASSLSGQGRNEQYF. The V gene is TRBV28, the J gene TRBJ2-7; 9 positions match TRBD1. The CDR3 sequence is 15 residues long. The germline V gene encodes CDR1 MDHEN and CDR2 SYDVKM. The V segment lost 2 bases and the J segment 5 bases; nucleotides outside the gene matches: 7. Drawing the rest from reference TRBV28 and TRBJ2-7, the complete variable domain is DVKVTQSSRYLVKRTGEKVFLECVQDMDHENMFWYRQDPGLGLRLIYFSYDVKMKEKGDIPEGYSVSREKKERFSLILESASTNQTSMYLCASSLSGQGRNEQYFGPGTRLTVT.

The chain links TRBV6-1 to TRBJ2-3; unclear D gene. V shed 3 bases and J shed 2 bases, with 12 bases lying between them. This CDR3 is built from 15 residues. Looked up from germline, CDR1 is MNHNS and CDR2 is SASEGT. Here the CDR3 DNA reads TGTGCCAGCAGTGAGCGTCACGGAGCCACAGATACGCAGTATTTT. Protein sequence: CASSERHGATDTQYF.

In its sample, this clone was seen once. The V call is TRBV7-9, the J call TRBJ2-7, with a possible D match to TRBD2 (5 bases). The CDR3 sequence is 14 residues long. V was clipped by 1 base and J by 10 bases, with 17 bases between them. The germline CDR1 and CDR2 sequences are SEHNR and FQNEAQ (reference sequence). The CDR3 nucleotides read TGTGCCAGCAGCTTAGGCGGCCTAGCACGGGGACAGTACTTC. This translates into CASSLGGLARGQYF. Together with reference TRBV7-9 and TRBJ2-7, the CDR3 gives the full variable domain: DTGVSQNPRHKITKRGQNVTFRCDPISEHNRLYWYRQTLGQGPEFLTYFQNEAQLEKSRLLSDRFSAERPKGSFSTLEIQRTEQGDSAMYLCASSLGGLARGQYFGPGTRLTVT.

The chain is built from TRBV29-1 and TRBJ2-7; 7 positions agree with TRBD2. This CDR3 spans 12 amino acids. J was trimmed by 1 base and V by 6 bases; bases with no gene match: 3. Looked up from germline, CDR1 is SQVTM and CDR2 is ANQGSEA. CDR3 residues: CSVGSGSYEQYF. CDR3 DNA sequence: TGCAGCGTCGGTAGCGGGTCCTACGAGCAGTACTTC.

The rearrangement joins TRBV30 to TRBJ1-1; D is unclear. V gave up 0 bases and J gave up 1 base, with 6 bases separating them. The CDR3 is 13 residues long. Germline CDR1 reads GTSNPN; CDR2 reads SVGIG (reference sequence). The CDR3 nucleotides are TGTGCCTGGAGTGTAAGCCAGAACACTGAAGCTTTCTTT. Translating gives CAWSVSQNTEAFF.

The genes are TRBV5-1 and TRBJ1-2; unclear D gene. Germline-derived CDR1 and CDR2 are SGHRS and YFSETQ. The CDR3 covers 16 residues. The germline V and J ends were trimmed by 1 base and 3 bases, with 16 bases remaining between them. DNA for the CDR3: TGCGCCAGCAGCTTGTTTTTGGGGATTTGGGACTATGGCTACACCTTC. Protein: CASSLFLGIWDYGYTF.

This clone occurred a few times. This sequence joins TRBV19 and TRBJ1-1; D is possibly TRBD1 (6 bases). The germline V gene has CDR1 LNHDA and CDR2 SQIVND (reference sequence). The CDR3 spans 14 residues. V was cut by 6 bases and J by 6 bases, with 17 bases left in between. CDR3: CASRRTAGMPEAFF. For the CDR3, the DNA is TGTGCCAGTAGGAGGACAGCAGGAATGCCTGAAGCTTTCTTT. Drawing the rest from reference TRBV19 and TRBJ1-1, the complete variable domain is DGGITQSPKYLFRKEGQNVTLSCEQNLNHDAMYWYRQDPGQGLRLIYYSQIVNDFQKGDIAEGYSVSREKKESFPLTVTSAQKNPTAFYLCASRRTAGMPEAFFGQGTRLTVV.

This clone was counted between two and nine times. The V and J genes are TRBV6-6 and TRBJ2-7; 14 bases fit TRBD2. V lost 7 bases, J lost 6 bases, and 11 bases stayed unmatched. The CDR3 is made up of 16 amino acids. Germline lookup yields CDR1 MNHNY and CDR2 SVGAGI (reference sequence). CDR3 in amino acids: CASNSGTSGSGVEQYF. As DNA, the CDR3 is TGTGCCAGCAACTCCGGGACTAGCGGGAGTGGGGTCGAGCAGTACTTC.

The genes are TRBV5-6 and TRBJ1-3, with D possibly matching TRBD1 (5 bases). The CDR3 extends over 17 amino acids. V gave up 0 bases and J gave up 0 bases, with 13 bases separating them. Germline V gene sequence: CDR1 SGHDT, CDR2 YYEEEE. CDR3 in amino acids: CASSLVTQGGSGNTIYF. The CDR3 DNA follows: TGTGCCAGCAGCTTGGTCACGCAGGGAGGCTCTGGAAACACCATATATTTT.